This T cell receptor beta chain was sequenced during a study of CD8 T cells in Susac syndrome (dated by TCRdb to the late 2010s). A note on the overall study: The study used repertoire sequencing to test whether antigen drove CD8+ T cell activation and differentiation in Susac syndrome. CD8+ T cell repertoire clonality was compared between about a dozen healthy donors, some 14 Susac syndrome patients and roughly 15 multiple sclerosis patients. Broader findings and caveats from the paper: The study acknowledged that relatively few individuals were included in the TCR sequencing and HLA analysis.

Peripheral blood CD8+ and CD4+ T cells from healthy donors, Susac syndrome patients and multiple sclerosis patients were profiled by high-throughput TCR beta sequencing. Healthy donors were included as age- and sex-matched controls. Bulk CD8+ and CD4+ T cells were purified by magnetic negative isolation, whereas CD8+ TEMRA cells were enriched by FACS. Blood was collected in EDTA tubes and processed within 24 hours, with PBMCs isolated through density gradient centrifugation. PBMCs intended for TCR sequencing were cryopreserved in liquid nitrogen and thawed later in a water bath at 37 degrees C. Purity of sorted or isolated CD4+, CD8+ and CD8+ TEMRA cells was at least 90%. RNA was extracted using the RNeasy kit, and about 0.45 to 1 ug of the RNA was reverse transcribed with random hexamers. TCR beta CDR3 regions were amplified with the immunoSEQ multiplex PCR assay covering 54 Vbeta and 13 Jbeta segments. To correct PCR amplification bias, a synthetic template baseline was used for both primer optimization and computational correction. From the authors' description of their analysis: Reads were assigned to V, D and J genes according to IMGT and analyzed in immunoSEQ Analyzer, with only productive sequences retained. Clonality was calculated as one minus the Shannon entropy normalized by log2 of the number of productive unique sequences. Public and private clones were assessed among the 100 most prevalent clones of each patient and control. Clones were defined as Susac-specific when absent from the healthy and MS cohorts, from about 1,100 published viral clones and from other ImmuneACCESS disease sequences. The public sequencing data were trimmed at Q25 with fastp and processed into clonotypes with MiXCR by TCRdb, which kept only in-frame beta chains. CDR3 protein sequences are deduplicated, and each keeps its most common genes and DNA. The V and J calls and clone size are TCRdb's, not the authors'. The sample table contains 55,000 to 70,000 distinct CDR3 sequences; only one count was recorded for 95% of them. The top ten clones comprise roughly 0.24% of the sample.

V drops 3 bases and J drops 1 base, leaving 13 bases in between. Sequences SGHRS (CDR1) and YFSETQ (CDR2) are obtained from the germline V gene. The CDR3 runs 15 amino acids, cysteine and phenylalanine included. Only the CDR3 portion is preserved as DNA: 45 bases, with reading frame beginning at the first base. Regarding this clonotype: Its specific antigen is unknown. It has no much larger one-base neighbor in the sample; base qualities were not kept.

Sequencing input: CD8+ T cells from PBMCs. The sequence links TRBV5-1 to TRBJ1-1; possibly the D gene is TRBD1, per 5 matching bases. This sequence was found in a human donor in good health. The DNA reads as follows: TGCGCCAGCAGCTGGGGCCGGACGGGGAACACTGAAGCTTTCTTT. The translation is CASSWGRTGNTEAFF.